This T cell receptor beta chain was captured in a study of OX40 agonist ivuxolimab in advanced cancers. The investigators sampled blood at baseline, at cycle 4 day 1, and at cycle 7 day 1. TCRdb keeps only in-frame clones here, not all; method: immunoSEQ multiplex PCR. The sample holds about 74,000 clones; about 93% are singletons and the top ten take 5% to 6.5%. The CDR3 is 13 residues long. Per the germline V gene, CDR1 is LGHNA and CDR2 is YNFKEQ. V lost 10 bases to trimming and J lost 0 bases, with 12 bases between them. The sample was CD4+ or CD8+ T cells sorted from blood, taken in a trial of the OX40 agonist ivuxolimab. This clonotype originated in an adult with an advanced solid tumor such as melanoma, head and neck, liver or kidney cancer. The rearrangement joins TRBV4-2 to TRBJ1-1; D not resolved. CDR3 sequence reads: CATEGNMNTEAFF. CDR3 in DNA: TGTGCCACCGAGGGAAATATGAACACTGAAGCTTTCTTT.